The text below deals with one T cell receptor beta chain. This record comes from a study of blood T cell repertoires in COVID-19. Study-level information: Collection of acute and convalescent COVID-19 samples took place in the United States, Italy and Spain.

The data were produced by immunoSEQ multiplex PCR, yet TCRdb's version contains in-frame clones alone and is incomplete. The table shows 150,000 or so clones, with approximately 82% occurring only once. The CDR3 sequence is 15 residues long. V lost 3 bases and J 0 bases, leaving 9 bases between the germline ends. CDR1 is MNHNS and CDR2 is SASEGT in the germline V gene. This TCR was sampled from a woman aged 45-60 years who had recovered from COVID-19. This chain connects TRBV6-1 to TRBJ1-5, with D unresolved. The sequencing input was PBMCs or T cells enriched from blood (not recorded which). CDR3 in DNA: TGTGCCAGCAGTGACGAGGCTTATAGCAATCAGCCCCAGCATTTT. Amino acids: CASSDEAYSNQPQHF.